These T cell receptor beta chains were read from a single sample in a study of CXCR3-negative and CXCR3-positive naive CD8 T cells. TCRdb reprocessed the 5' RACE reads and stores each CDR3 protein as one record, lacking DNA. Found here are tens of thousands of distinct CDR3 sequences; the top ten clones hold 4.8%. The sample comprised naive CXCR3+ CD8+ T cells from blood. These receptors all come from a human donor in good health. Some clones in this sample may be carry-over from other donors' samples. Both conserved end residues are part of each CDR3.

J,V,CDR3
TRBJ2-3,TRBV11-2,CASSSGGLGTDTQYF
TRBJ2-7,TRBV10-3,CAIRGQLTSYEQYF
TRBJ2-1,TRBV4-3,CASSQTTTGEPYNEQFF
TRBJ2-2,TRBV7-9,CASSPKATSGTGELFF
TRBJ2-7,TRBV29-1,CSVEDAWDRTGEQYF
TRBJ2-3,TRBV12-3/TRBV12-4,CASSLGEGGGPSDTQYF
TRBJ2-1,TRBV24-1,CATSPGTGMSEQFF
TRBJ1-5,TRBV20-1,CSARDTREVGQPQHF
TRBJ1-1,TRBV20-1,CSVAKGGTEAFF
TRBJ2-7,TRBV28,CASTKTFEAGVDPEQYF
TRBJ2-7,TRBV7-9,CASSRTAEYEQYF
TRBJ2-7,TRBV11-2,CASSYRTGGHYEQYF
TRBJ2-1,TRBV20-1,CSATKTGTADYKPYNEQFF
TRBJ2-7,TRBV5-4,CASSLLAGDSYEQYF
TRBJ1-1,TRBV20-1,CSASGRSDTEAFF
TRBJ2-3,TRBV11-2,CASSSTSGGPDTQYF
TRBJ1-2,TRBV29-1,CSAEQGTYGYTF
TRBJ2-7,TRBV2,CASSETVLRNYEQYF
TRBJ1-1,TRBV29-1,CSVEPTGELNTEAFF
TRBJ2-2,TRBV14,CASSQVSEIGELFF
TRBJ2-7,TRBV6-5,CASSRSPGREQYF
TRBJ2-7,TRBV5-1,CASSLYGASYEQYF
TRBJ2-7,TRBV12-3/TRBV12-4,CASSSPGTGVGEQYF
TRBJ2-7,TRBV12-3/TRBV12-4,CASSFVLGAYEQYF
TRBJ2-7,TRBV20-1,CSVLPRTESYEQYF
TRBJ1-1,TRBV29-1,CSVFDSTDDREAFF
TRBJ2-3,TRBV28,CASSLSGRASTDTQYF
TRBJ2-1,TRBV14,CASSQDQVGGPHVEQFF
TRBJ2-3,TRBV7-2,CASSSGGGTDTQYF
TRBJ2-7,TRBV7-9,CASSFDNSYEQYF
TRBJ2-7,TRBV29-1,CSARAGSHEQYF
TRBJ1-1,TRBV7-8,CASSLGQGAGRNTEAFF
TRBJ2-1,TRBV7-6,CASSLKGTGDYNEQFF
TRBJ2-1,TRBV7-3,CASSLTLMLAGGDEQFF
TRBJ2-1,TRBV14,CASSQIGPVSYNEQFF
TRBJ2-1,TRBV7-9,CASSRHSRGGNEQFF
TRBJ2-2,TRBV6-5,CASSSQGGNTGELFF
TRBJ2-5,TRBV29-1,CSVDGLTQETQYF
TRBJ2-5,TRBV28,CASSPTSSTAQYF
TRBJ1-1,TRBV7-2,CASSLYFGGNTEAFF
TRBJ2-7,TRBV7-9,CASSPREATYEQYF
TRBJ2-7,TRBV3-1,CASSQRRFTYEQYF
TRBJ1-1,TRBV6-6,CASSLSDLEAFF
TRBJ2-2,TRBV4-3,CASSQRQGWTGELFF
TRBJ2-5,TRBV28,CASSSPGGWGTQYF
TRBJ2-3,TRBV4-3,CASSQEGGGGRSTDTQYF
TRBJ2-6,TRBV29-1,CSALGQVPSSGANVLTF
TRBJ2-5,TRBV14,CASSQENGGGETQYF
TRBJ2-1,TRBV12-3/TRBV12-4,CASRIGGKDNEQFF